These T cell receptor beta chains were read from a single sample in a study of T-cell reconstitution after alpha-beta-depleted transplantation in children. TCRdb redid the calling of the PCR reads with MiXCR, one entry per CDR3 protein. This sample has more than 200,000 distinct CDR3 sequences, with about 25% found just once. The starting material was PBMCs, obtained before TCRalphabeta/CD19-depleted stem cell transplant. Receptor source: a girl aged 2 to 10 with Fanconi anemia, due to receive a stem cell transplant. Each CDR3 is given with its conserved first and last residue. A D gene is named only where the DNA matches it firmly. The size entry is marked missing in some rows and otherwise reads once, few, many or a size class.

D,V,J,size,DNA,CDR3
TRBD1,TRBV27,TRBJ2-6,few,TGTGCCAGCAGTTACGGAGAGGGGGCCTACTCTGGGGCCAACGTCCTGACTTTC,CASSYGEGAYSGANVLTF
.,TRBV29-1,TRBJ2-2,many,TGCAGCGTGATCCAAAGATTAGACACCGGGGAGCTGTTTTTT,CSVIQRLDTGELFF
.,TRBV29-1,TRBJ2-7,many,TGCAGCGTTGAAGGTGGGACACAGTACGAGCAGTACTTC,CSVEGGTQYEQYF
TRBD1,TRBV6-1,TRBJ1-4,few,TGTGCCAGCAGTGCTCAGGGGGCAGGTGAAAAACTGTTTTTT,CASSAQGAGEKLFF
TRBD1,TRBV25-1,TRBJ1-2,many,TGTGCCAGCAGTGAATTGGGGACAGCATATGGCTACACCTTC,CASSELGTAYGYTF
.,TRBV12-3/TRBV12-4,TRBJ2-5,.,TGTGCCAGCAGTTTATCCTGGTTATCAGGGACGGAACTACTCCAAGAGACCCAGTACTTC,CASSLSWLSGTELLQETQYF
.,TRBV20-1,TRBJ2-3,.,TGCAGTGCTAGAGGGGGGGCCGGTCATACGCAGTATTTT,CSARGGAGHTQYF
TRBD2,TRBV9,TRBJ2-3,.,TGTGCCAGCAGCGTAGCACTAGCGGGAGTGGGCACAGATACGCAGTATTTT,CASSVALAGVGTDTQYF
TRBD2,TRBV10-2,TRBJ2-2,few,TGCGCCAGCAGTGCCTTAGCGGGAGCGGACACCGGGGAGCTGTTTTTT,CASSALAGADTGELFF
.,TRBV7-2,TRBJ2-7,few,TGTGCCAGCAAGACGTTTATTAGCTCCTACGAGCAGTACTTC,CASKTFISSYEQYF
.,TRBV20-1,TRBJ2-3,.,TGCAGTGGGGACAAATCTGACACAGATACGCAGTATTTT,CSGDKSDTDTQYF
.,TRBV7-9,TRBJ2-3,.,TGTGCCAGCAGCGTACCCTTACGGCTAATGGCAGATACGCAGTATTTT,CASSVPLRLMADTQYF
.,TRBV21-1,TRBJ2-6,many,TGTGCCAGCAGCAACGGGACCACCCCTCCTGGGGCCAACGTCCTGACTTTC,CASSNGTTPPGANVLTF
TRBD2,TRBV29-1,TRBJ2-7,many,TGCAGCGTTGTAGCGGGGGCCCTCTACGAGCAGTACTTC,CSVVAGALYEQYF
TRBD2,TRBV6-5,TRBJ2-5,many,TGTGCCAGCAGTTACTCGAATTTTCGGACTAGCGGGAGAAAGGAGACCCAGTACTTC,CASSYSNFRTSGRKETQYF
.,TRBV6-4,TRBJ2-3,many,TGTGCCAGCAGTGACGGGCTGGGGAGCACAGATACGCAGTATTTT,CASSDGLGSTDTQYF
TRBD1,TRBV15,TRBJ2-7,many,TGTGCCACCAGCAGAGGGGACAGCGTCTACGAGCAGTACTTC,CATSRGDSVYEQYF
.,TRBV10-3,TRBJ2-3,many,TGTGCCATCAGGATCGAGCTAGGGGTTGACCCGTCCTCCGATACGCAGTATTTT,CAIRIELGVDPSSDTQYF
.,TRBV25-1,TRBJ1-4,.,TGTGCCAGCAGTGTAACGGGACACATTGAAAAACTGTTTTTT,CASSVTGHIEKLFF
.,TRBV25-1,TRBJ2-7,.,TGTGCCAGCAGTGTGGGCCTATACGAGCAGTACTTC,CASSVGLYEQYF
TRBD2,TRBV12-3/TRBV12-4,TRBJ2-1,many,TGTGCCAGCAGTTTAGACCTGGGTAGGCTAGCGGGGAACGAGCAGTTCTTC,CASSLDLGRLAGNEQFF
TRBD2,TRBV20-1,TRBJ2-1,few,TGCAGTGCAACCCCGACTAGCGGGTTCTACAATGAGCAGTTCTTC,CSATPTSGFYNEQFF
TRBD2,TRBV20-1,TRBJ2-1,many,TGCAGTGCCGAGGGAGGGCAGGTTGAGCAGTTCTTC,CSAEGGQVEQFF
TRBD2,TRBV6-1,TRBJ2-1,.,TGTGCCAGCAGTGAATTGGTACTAGCGGGGGGGCTTAATGAGCAGTTCTTC,CASSELVLAGGLNEQFF
TRBD2,TRBV20-1,TRBJ2-1,.,TGCAGTGCTAGAGGGGAGGGACCCTACAATGAGCAGTTCTTC,CSARGEGPYNEQFF
TRBD2,TRBV6-5,TRBJ2-1,.,TGTGCCAGCAGTTACACGGGAGGGTCGATTAGCTCCTACAATGAGCAGTTCTTC,CASSYTGGSISSYNEQFF
.,TRBV18,TRBJ2-1,many,TGTGCCAGCTCACGACTAGCCTACAATGAGCAGTTCTTC,CASSRLAYNEQFF
.,TRBV7-8,TRBJ2-7,few,TGTGCCAGCAGCTTGATGTTACCGGGCGAGCAGTACTTC,CASSLMLPGEQYF
.,TRBV29-1,TRBJ2-7,many,TGCAGCGTTCTGCCCGGCGGTCGCGAGCAGTACTTC,CSVLPGGREQYF
TRBD2,TRBV6-1,TRBJ2-1,.,TGTGCCAGCTGGACACCTGGACTAGCAGTTTCCTACAATGAGCAGTTCTTC,CASWTPGLAVSYNEQFF
.,TRBV20-1,TRBJ1-4,few,TGCAGTGCTCGCAGGGACCTTAATGAAAAACTGTTTTTT,CSARRDLNEKLFF
.,TRBV5-1,TRBJ2-3,.,TGCGCCAGCAGGCTGCAACAGGCGGACACAGATACGCAGTATTTT,CASRLQQADTDTQYF
TRBD1,TRBV29-1,TRBJ2-1,.,TGCAGCGCCGACGAGGGACAGGACGACAATGAGCAGTTCTTC,CSADEGQDDNEQFF
.,TRBV2,TRBJ1-1,few,TGTGCCAGCCTCGGGGCCGAGAACACTGAAGCTTTCTTT,CASLGAENTEAFF
TRBD2,TRBV11-2,TRBJ2-1,few,TGTGCCGGCAGCAAGGGTAGCGGGGCCTTCAATGAGCAGTTCTTC,CAGSKGSGAFNEQFF
.,TRBV7-2,TRBJ1-5,.,TGTGCCAGCAGCTCCGGGGTGGGGGTCCAGCCCCAGCATTTT,CASSSGVGVQPQHF
.,TRBV25-1,TRBJ2-7,many,TGTGCCAGCACCGGGACCTTCAACTCGTTCTCCTTC,CASTGTFNSFSF
.,TRBV2,TRBJ2-2,.,TGTGCCAGCGACAGGAACACCGGGGAGCTGTTTTTT,CASDRNTGELFF
TRBD2,TRBV13,TRBJ2-5,many,TGTGCCAGCAGCTTAGTTGGAGCGGGGGTAGAGACCCAGTACTTC,CASSLVGAGVETQYF
.,TRBV20-1,TRBJ1-2,many,TGCAGTGCTTCACAGGGTAACTATGGCTACACCTTC,CSASQGNYGYTF
.,TRBV5-1,TRBJ2-5,.,TGCGCCAGCAGTACAGGTTTGGAGTGGGAGACCCAGTACTTC,CASSTGLEWETQYF
TRBD2,TRBV29-1,TRBJ2-4,.,TGCAGCGCTTTAGCGGGAGTGGTTCAGTACTTC,CSALAGVVQYF
TRBD2,TRBV20-1,TRBJ2-5,few,TGCTCTATCGACTCCCCGGGAGGGCGGGAGACCCAGTACTTC,CSIDSPGGRETQYF
.,TRBV10-2,TRBJ2-1,.,TGCGCCAGCAGTCAACTCGGCAATGAGCAGTTCTTC,CASSQLGNEQFF
.,TRBV5-1,TRBJ2-3,few,TGCGCCAGCAGCTTTTTGACTTGGCCAGATACGCAGTATTTT,CASSFLTWPDTQYF